This T cell receptor (beta chain) was sequenced during a study of shared clonotypes between healthy human individuals. Trimming pared 0 bases from V and 6 bases from J, leaving 11 bases between. CDR3 length equals 14 residues. Germline V gene data show CDR1 as LGHNA and CDR2 as YSLEER. The study's findings and limits: The expectation was that sequencing depth would affect clonotype sharing among donors. Relative to clonotypes present in all four donors, those not shared had lower generation probabilities.

On this clone itself: What it binds is not known.

The table came from immunoSEQ multiplex PCR; TCRdb's copy has only in-frame clones and leaves some out. The repertoire includes about 1.5 million clones, 98% of them detected once, and 0.45% sits in the top ten. The sequencing sample was made of naive CD4+ T cells sorted from blood. The subset denotes: CD45RA+ positively selected. This TCR came from a man under 40 in good health. The chain uses TRBV4-3 and TRBJ1-2; possible D gene TRBD1, 6 bases. CDR3 sequence: CASSQDSGVHGYTF. For the CDR3, the DNA is TGCGCCAGCAGCCAAGATTCAGGGGTGCATGGCTACACCTTC.